This T cell receptor (beta chain) was obtained from a study of blood T cell repertoires in COVID-19. Study details: Material from acute and convalescent COVID-19 was sourced from the United States, Italy and Spain. In each case, the material was cDNA or gDNA derived from T cells, B-cell-depleted T cells, or PBMCs.

V lost 0 bases to trimming and J lost 8 bases, with 14 bases between them. This CDR3 contains 15 residues. Per germline, CDR1 SGHRS and CDR2 YFSETQ. Original processing methods: Quantification of nucleated cells was approximated via reference gene primer amplification. Assay used: immunoSEQ multiplex PCR; TCRdb lists only in-frame clones, some missing. V and J calls and clone size are copied from that table; D and trimming were computed from the DNA. The repertoire holds approximately 260,000 clones, with around four fifths as singletons. The clonotype originates from a man between 60 and 70 years old who had recovered from COVID-19. Sample: peripheral blood. The chain links TRBV5-1 to TRBJ1-4; D gene uncertain. CDR3 loop: CASSLGGQSWEKLFF. CDR3 sequence (DNA): TGCGCCAGCAGCTTGGGTGGCCAATCTTGGGAAAAACTGTTTTTT.